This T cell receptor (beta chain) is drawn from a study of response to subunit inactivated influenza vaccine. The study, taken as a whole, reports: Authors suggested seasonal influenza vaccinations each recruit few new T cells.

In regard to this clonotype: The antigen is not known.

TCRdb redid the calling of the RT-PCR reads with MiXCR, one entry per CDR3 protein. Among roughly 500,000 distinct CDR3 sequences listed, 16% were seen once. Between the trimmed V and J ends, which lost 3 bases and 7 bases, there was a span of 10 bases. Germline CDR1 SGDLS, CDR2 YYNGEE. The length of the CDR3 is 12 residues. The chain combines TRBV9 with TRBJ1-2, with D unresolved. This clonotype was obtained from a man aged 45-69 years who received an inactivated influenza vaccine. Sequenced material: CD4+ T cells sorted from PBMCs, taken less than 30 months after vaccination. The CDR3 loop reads CASSGPSSGYTF. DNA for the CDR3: TGTGCCAGCAGCGGCCCGTCCTCTGGCTACACCTTC.